The clone carrying this TCR beta chain was detected a few times. The data stem from a study of blood T cell repertoires in COVID-19. Study background: PBMCs, B-cell-depleted T cells, or T cells provided the cDNA or gDNA that made up the material.

In the original workflow: From reference gene primer amplification, estimates of nucleated cell counts were derived. Libraries were prepared by immunoSEQ multiplex PCR; TCRdb keeps only in-frame clonotypes and omits some of them. V, J and clone size reflect that table, while D and trimming were determined from the DNA. The table shows about 340,000 clones, with 75% to 90% occurring only once. The CDR3 sequence is 17 residues long. V shed 8 bases and J 2 bases; nucleotides not matched to a gene: 12. Germline V gene sequence: CDR1 LGHNA, CDR2 YNFKEQ. The chain employs TRBV4-2 and TRBJ2-3; 11 nucleotides agree with TRBD2. This receptor was obtained from an older woman with COVID-19, enrolled during active disease. The sample taken for sequencing was peripheral blood. Written as DNA, the CDR3 is TGTGCCAGCCGCCGGGGGGTAGCGGGGGGGCACACAGATACGCAGTATTTT. It translates to CASRRGVAGGHTDTQYF.